This TCR beta chain appears in the sequencing data of a study of T cells in Graves' hyperthyroidism and ophthalmopathy. Whole-study context: Pretreatment peripheral blood was obtained at initial diagnosis. Study-level results: The blood repertoire included most of the expanded thyroid clonotypes above 0.001. The authors' 13 V-J model separated ophthalmopathy from stable hyperthyroidism.

Uncontrolled infection, other autoimmune disease, pregnancy or lactation excluded patients. The CDR3 is 17 residues long. V was pared by 4 bases and J by 3 bases, with 21 bases between. Germline CDR1 reads DFQATT; CDR2 reads SNEGSKA (reference sequence). As to this clonotype: Its antigen is unidentified.

The CDR3 regions of TCR beta were amplified from RNA transcripts. The HTBI set primed first-round TCR CDR3 RT-PCR. TCRdb analysed the multiplex PCR reads with MiXCR anew, one entry per CDR3 protein. The sample lists 250,000 or so distinct CDR3 sequences, less than 20% occurring once. This chain links TRBV20-1 with TRBJ2-2; D perhaps matches TRBD2 (7 bases). The specimen was blood. The origin of this receptor is a woman between 18 and 30 years old with Graves' ophthalmopathy. The CDR3 DNA reads as TGCAGTGCTAATTCTGCGGGGGCACGTTCCGACACCGGGGAGCTGTTTTTT. Amino acid sequence: CSANSAGARSDTGELFF.